The sequence of this T cell receptor beta chain was determined in a study of blood T cells in healthy people across ages. Isolating PBMCs gave at least 6.5 million of these cells per sample. PCR was performed a second time for roughly 7 to 11 cycles using a sample-barcoded 5' primer and a J-beta primer mix. Each cDNA molecule received a tag from a template-switch adaptor that had 12 random nucleotides. Sequencing of every sample gave 3 million or more CDR3-containing paired-end reads. TCRdb recomputed calls from the 5' RACE reads with MiXCR, one row per CDR3 protein. Of 1.5 million to 2 million distinct CDR3 sequences detected, roughly 28% appear once; the ten largest clones hold 7% to 9%. Trimming removed 1 base from V and 2 bases from J, with 3 bases in between. Germline CDR1 is LNHNV and CDR2 is YYDKDF (reference sequence). This CDR3 contains 14 residues. This clonotype was counted between two and nine times.

This TCR came from a woman aged 30 to 39 in good health. The chain couples TRBV15 to TRBJ2-6, with D hard to call. Sequencing was carried out using blood. CDR3 in DNA: TGTGCCACCAGCAGAGGGGCTGGGGCCAACGTCCTGACTTTC. Protein sequence: CATSRGAGANVLTF.